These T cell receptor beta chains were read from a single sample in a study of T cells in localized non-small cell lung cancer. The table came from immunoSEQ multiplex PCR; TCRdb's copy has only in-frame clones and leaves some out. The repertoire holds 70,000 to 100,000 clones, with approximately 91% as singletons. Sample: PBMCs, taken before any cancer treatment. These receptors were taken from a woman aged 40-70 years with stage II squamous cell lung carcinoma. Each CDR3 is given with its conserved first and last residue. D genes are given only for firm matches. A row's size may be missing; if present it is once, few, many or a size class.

CASSTRDRASEQFF | TGTGCCAGCAGTACGCGGGACAGGGCTTCCGAGCAGTTCTTC | TRBJ2-1 | . | TRBD1 | TRBV6-1
CASSPSRLGNTIYF | TGTGCCAGCAGCCCAAGCCGGCTCGGGAACACCATATATTTT | TRBJ1-3 | once | . | TRBV7-2
CAIGDRVGETQYF | TGTGCCATCGGGGACAGGGTGGGTGAGACCCAGTACTTC | TRBJ2-5 | once | TRBD1 | TRBV10-3
CSVSLQGTEAFF | TGCAGCGTATCCCTACAGGGCACTGAAGCTTTCTTT | TRBJ1-1 | . | . | TRBV29-1
CASSVGQGNGYTF | TGTGCCAGCAGTGTGGGACAGGGAAATGGCTACACCTTC | TRBJ1-2 | . | TRBD1 | TRBV6-1
CASSTVTGGYTF | TGTGCCAGCAGCACTGTGACAGGGGGCTACACCTTC | TRBJ1-2 | . | TRBD1 | TRBV5-4
CASSEAIGTAGEKLFF | TGTGCCAGCAGTGAAGCGATTGGGACAGCAGGGGAAAAACTGTTTTTT | TRBJ1-4 | once | TRBD1 | TRBV2
CASSKRTTGAFF | TGTGCCAGCAGCAAAAGGACCACGGGGGCTTTCTTT | TRBJ1-1 | few | . | TRBV21-1
CASSPLQAGGYTF | TGTGCCAGCTCACCACTACAGGCGGGAGGCTACACCTTC | TRBJ1-2 | . | . | TRBV18
CASSRGSDTEAFF | TGTGCCAGCAGTCGGGGTTCGGATACTGAAGCTTTCTTT | TRBJ1-1 | . | . | TRBV11-1
CAWSGLKGAVSTEAFF | TGTGCCTGGAGTGGGTTGAAGGGGGCTGTAAGCACTGAAGCTTTCTTT | TRBJ1-1 | . | TRBD1 | TRBV30
CASSFPTGNQPQHF | TGTGCCAGCAGTTTCCCAACAGGGAATCAGCCCCAGCATTTT | TRBJ1-5 | . | . | TRBV28
CAGRGGTGYDTEAFF | TGTGCCGGACGAGGCGGGACAGGGTATGACACTGAAGCTTTCTTT | TRBJ1-1 | . | TRBD1 | TRBV30
CAWSHDSNTEAFF | TGTGCCTGGAGCCACGATTCGAACACTGAAGCTTTCTTT | TRBJ1-1 | . | . | TRBV30
CASSYSAQETQYF | TGTGCCAGCAGTTACTCGGCCCAAGAGACCCAGTACTTC | TRBJ2-5 | . | . | TRBV6-6
CASSSQTGNPYEQYF | TGCGCCAGCAGCTCACAAACAGGGAATCCCTACGAGCAGTACTTC | TRBJ2-7 | few | . | TRBV5-1
CASSLRPGSYGYTF | TGTGCCAGCAGCTTAAGGCCGGGCTCCTATGGCTACACCTTC | TRBJ1-2 | . | . | TRBV7-2